These 6 T cell receptor beta chains originate from one sample sequenced in a study of T cells in Graves' hyperthyroidism and ophthalmopathy. RNA transcripts gave rise to amplified TCR beta CDR3 regions. The HTBI primer set served for first-round RT-PCR of the TCR CDR3. TCRdb re-called the multiplex PCR reads with MiXCR, one entry per CDR3 protein. Of 350,000 to 450,000 distinct CDR3 sequences detected, approximately 18% appear once; the ten largest clones hold approximately 35%. Sequencing input: blood. The origin of the receptors is a woman under 40 with Graves' hyperthyroidism that later progressed to Graves' ophthalmopathy.

This clonotype was seen ten or more times. The chain recombines TRBV19 with TRBJ2-3; D not certain. V was cut by 3 bases and J by 0 bases, with 13 bases left in between. Germline CDR1 reads LNHDA; CDR2 reads SQIVND (reference sequence). The CDR3 extends over 16 amino acids. Here the CDR3 DNA reads TGTGCCAGTAGTATCACCAGCTCCCTAAGCACAGATACGCAGTATTTT. Translated, it gives CASSITSSLSTDTQYF.

A remark on this clonotype: A much larger clone lies one base from this, so it may be a read error. The gene calls are TRBV11-3 and TRBJ2-3; 13 nucleotides match TRBD2. This CDR3 is built from 16 residues. Germline CDR1 SGHNT, CDR2 YENEEA. CDR3 in amino acids: CTSSPGTSGGTDTQYF. For the CDR3, the DNA is TGTACCAGCAGCCCAGGGACTAGCGGGGGCACAGATACGCAGTATTTT.

This clonotype was detected ten times or more. The chain has TRBV11-2 and TRBJ2-7; 7 bases fit TRBD2. The CDR3 is made up of 13 amino acids. Germline trimming cut 4 bases from V and 7 bases from J; bases unmatched to any gene: 7. CDR1 is SGHAT and CDR2 is FQNNGV in the germline V gene. CDR3 nucleotides: TGTGCCAGCAGCTCAGGGACTATCTTGGAGCAGTACTTC. The encoded protein is CASSSGTILEQYF.

This clonotype appeared many times. The V gene is TRBV20-1, the J gene TRBJ2-5; 7 positions agree with TRBD2. The germline gives CDR1 DFQATT, CDR2 SNEGSKA (reference sequence). The V gene end was trimmed by 0 bases and the J gene end by 5 bases; junction bases not matched to a gene: 15. This CDR3 contains 17 residues. CDR3 sequence (DNA): TGCAGTGCTAGAGACCCCTTTAGGGCCCTGGGAGGGGAGACCCAGTACTTC. Protein product: CSARDPFRALGGETQYF.

In this sample, this clonotype turned up a few times. The rearrangement uses TRBV4-1 and TRBJ1-5, with 7 nucleotides matching TRBD1. In germline, CDR1 is MGHRA, CDR2 YSYEKL. The CDR3 contains 14 residues. Trimming at V came to 4 bases and at J to 5 bases, leaving 5 bases not matched to a gene. The chain's CDR3 is CASSPGQAYQPQHF. The CDR3 bases are TGCGCCAGCAGCCCCGGACAGGCCTATCAGCCCCAGCATTTT.

This clonotype was counted at least ten times. The J gene is TRBJ2-7, the V gene TRBV11-2, with TRBD2 identical over 8 bases. Germline V gene sequence: CDR1 SGHAT, CDR2 FQNNGV. The CDR3 extends over 17 amino acids. The ends lost 5 bases at V and 1 base at J; junction bases unmatched: 13. CDR3 region: CASSPRGGTRGSYEQYF. The CDR3 DNA sequence: TGTGCCAGCAGCCCCCGGGGGGGAACGCGGGGGTCCTACGAGCAGTACTTC. Together with reference TRBV11-2 and TRBJ2-7, the CDR3 gives the full variable domain: EAGVAQSPRYKIIEKRQSVAFWCNPISGHATLYWYQQILGQGPKLLIQFQNNGVVDDSQLPKDRFSAERLKGVDSTLKIQPAKLEDSAVYLCASSPRGGTRGSYEQYFGPGTRLTVT.